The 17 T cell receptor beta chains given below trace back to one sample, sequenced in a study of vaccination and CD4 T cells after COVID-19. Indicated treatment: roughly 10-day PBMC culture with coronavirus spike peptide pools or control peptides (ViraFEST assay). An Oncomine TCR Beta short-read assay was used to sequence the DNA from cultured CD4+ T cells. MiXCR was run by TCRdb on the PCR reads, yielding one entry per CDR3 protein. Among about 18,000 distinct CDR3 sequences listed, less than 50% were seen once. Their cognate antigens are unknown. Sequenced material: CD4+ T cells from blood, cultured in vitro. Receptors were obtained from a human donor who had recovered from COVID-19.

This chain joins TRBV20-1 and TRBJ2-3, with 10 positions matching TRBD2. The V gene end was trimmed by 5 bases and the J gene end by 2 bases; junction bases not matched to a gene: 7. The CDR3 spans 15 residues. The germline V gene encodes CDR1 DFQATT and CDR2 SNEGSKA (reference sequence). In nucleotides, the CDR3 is TGCAGTGCTCTTCGACTAGCGGGTAACACAGATACGCAGTATTTT. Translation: CSALRLAGNTDTQYF.

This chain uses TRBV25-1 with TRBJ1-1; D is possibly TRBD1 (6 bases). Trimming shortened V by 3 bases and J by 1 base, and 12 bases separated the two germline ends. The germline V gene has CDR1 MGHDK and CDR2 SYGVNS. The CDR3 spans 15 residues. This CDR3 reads CASSDHRAGNTEAFF. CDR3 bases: TGTGCCAGCAGTGACCACAGGGCGGGGAACACTGAAGCTTTCTTT.

CDR3 coding DNA: TGTGCCATCAGTGTCAGTAGAGGGTCCACTGGGGCCAACGTCCTGACTTTC. Its translation is CAISVSRGSTGANVLTF. The chain couples TRBV10-3 to TRBJ2-6; D possibly corresponds to TRBD2 (5 bases). This CDR3 has 17 amino acids. The V end lost 4 bases, the J end lost 2 bases, and 15 bases lay between the germline ends. Germline CDR1 ENHRY, CDR2 SYGVKD.

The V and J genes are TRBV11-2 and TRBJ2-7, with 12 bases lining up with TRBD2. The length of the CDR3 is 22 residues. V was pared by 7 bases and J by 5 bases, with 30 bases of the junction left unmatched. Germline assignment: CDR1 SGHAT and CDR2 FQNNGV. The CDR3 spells CASTDRRLRGLAGKGSPHEQYF. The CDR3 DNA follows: TGTGCCAGCACCGACAGGAGGTTACGTGGACTAGCGGGAAAGGGATCACCCCACGAGCAGTACTTC.

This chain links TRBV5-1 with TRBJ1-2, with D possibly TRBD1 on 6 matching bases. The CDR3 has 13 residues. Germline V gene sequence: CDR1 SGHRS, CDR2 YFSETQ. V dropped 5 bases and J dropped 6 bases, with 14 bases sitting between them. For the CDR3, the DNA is TGCGCCAGCAGTACAGGGAACGAAGATGGCTACACCTTC. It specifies CASSTGNEDGYTF.

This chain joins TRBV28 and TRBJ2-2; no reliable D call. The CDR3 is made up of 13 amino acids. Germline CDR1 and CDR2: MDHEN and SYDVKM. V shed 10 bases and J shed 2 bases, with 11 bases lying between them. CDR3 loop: CATVSRNTGELFF. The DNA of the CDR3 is TGTGCCACAGTGAGTCGTAACACCGGGGAGCTGTTTTTT.

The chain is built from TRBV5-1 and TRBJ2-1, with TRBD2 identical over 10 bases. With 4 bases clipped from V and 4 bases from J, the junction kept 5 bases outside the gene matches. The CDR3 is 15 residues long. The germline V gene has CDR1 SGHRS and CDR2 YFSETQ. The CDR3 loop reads CASSPGTSVYNEQFF. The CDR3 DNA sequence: TGCGCCAGCAGCCCCGGGACTAGCGTATACAATGAGCAGTTCTTC.

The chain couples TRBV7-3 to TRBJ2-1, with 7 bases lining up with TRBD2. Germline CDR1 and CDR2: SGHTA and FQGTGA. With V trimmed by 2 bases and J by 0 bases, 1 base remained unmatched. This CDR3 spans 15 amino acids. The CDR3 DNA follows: TGTGCCAGCAGCTTAGTAGCGGGCTCCTACAATGAGCAGTTCTTC. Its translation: CASSLVAGSYNEQFF.

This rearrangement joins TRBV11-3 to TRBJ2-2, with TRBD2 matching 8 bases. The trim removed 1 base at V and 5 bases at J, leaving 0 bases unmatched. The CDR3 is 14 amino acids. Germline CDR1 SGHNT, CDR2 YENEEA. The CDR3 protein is CASSLAGGTGELFF. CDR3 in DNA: TGTGCCAGCAGCTTAGCGGGAGGGACCGGGGAGCTGTTTTTT.

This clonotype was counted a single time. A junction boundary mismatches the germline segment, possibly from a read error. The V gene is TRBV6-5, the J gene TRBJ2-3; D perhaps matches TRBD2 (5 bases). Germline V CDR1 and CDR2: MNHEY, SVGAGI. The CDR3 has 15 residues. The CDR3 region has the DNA TGTGCCGGCAGTTACGGGGTGTTGGACACAGATACGCAGTATTTT. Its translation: CAGSYGVLDTDTQYF.

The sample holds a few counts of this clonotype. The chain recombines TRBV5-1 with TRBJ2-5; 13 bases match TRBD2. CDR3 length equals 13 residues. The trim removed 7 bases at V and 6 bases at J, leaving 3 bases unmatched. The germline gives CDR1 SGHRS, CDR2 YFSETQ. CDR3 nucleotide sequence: TGCGCCAGCGGACTAGCGGGAGACAAGACCCAGTACTTC. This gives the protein CASGLAGDKTQYF.

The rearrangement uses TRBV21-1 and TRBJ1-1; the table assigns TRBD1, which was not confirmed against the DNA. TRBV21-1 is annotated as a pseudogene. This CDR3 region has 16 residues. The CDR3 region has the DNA TGTGCCAGCAGCAAACCGGGTAATCCCAAGGTCACTGAAGCTTTCTTT. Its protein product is CASSKPGNPKVTEAFF.

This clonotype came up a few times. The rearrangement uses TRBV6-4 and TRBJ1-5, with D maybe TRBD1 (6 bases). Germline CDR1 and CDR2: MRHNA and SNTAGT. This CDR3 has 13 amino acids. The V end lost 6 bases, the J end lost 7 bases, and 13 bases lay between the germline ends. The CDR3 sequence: CASSPGGGQPQHF. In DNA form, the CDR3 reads TGTGCCAGCAGCCCCGGAGGGGGGCAGCCCCAGCATTTT.

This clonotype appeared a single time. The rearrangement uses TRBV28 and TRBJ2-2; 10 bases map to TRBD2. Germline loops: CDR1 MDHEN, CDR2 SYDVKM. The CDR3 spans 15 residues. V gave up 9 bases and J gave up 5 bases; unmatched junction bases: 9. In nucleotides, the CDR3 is TGTGCCAGTGCACGGACGACTAGCGGGACCGGGGAGCTGTTTTTT. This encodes CASARTTSGTGELFF.

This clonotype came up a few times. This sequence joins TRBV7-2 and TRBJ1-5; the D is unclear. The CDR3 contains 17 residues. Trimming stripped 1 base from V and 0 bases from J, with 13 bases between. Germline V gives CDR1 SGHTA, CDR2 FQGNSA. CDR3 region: CASSLVNVVYSNQPQHF. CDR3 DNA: TGTGCCAGCAGCTTAGTGAATGTTGTTTATAGCAATCAGCCCCAGCATTTT. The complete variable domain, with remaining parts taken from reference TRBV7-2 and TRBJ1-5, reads GAGVSQSPSNKVTEKGKDVELRCDPISGHTALYWYRQSLGQGLEFLIYFQGNSAPDKSGLPSDRFSAERTGGSVSTLTIQRTQQEDSAVYLCASSLVNVVYSNQPQHFGDGTRLSIL.

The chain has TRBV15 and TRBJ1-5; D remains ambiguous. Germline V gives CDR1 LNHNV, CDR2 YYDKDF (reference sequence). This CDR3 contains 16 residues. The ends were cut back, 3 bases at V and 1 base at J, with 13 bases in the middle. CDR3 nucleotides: TGTGCCACCAGCAGGGGCGGGCCGGAGAGCAATCAGCCCCAGCATTTT. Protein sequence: CATSRGGPESNQPQHF.

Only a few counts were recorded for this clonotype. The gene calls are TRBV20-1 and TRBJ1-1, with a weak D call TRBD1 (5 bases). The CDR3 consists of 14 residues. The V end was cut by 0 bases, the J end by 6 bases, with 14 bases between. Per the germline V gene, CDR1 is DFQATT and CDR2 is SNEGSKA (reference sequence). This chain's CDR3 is CSARDGQGSSEAFF. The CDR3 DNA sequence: TGCAGTGCTAGAGATGGGCAGGGATCATCTGAAGCTTTCTTT.